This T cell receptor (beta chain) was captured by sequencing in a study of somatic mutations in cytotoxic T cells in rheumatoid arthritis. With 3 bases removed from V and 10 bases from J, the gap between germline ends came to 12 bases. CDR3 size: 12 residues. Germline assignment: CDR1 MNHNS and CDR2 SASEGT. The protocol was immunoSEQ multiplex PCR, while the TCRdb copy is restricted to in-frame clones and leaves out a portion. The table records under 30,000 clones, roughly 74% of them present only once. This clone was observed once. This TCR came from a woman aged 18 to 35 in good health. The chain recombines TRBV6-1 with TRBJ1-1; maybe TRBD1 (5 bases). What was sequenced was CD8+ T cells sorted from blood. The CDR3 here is CASSDNGGRAFF. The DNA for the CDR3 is TGTGCCAGCAGTGACAATGGGGGACGAGCTTTCTTT.